Below are 20 T cell receptor beta chains sequenced from a single sample in a study of blood T cells in healthy people across ages. Through a sample-barcoded 5' primer and a J-beta primer mix, a second PCR was run for roughly 6 to 11 cycles. In TCRdb, the 5' RACE reads were re-called with MiXCR into one record per CDR3 protein. The table shows around 990,000 distinct CDR3 sequences, with less than 25% occurring only once. This sample was shared with a second study, whose subject was T cells of mothers and their children.

Sequenced sample: blood. Source of these receptors: a girl between 2 and 10 years old in good health.

V is TRBV4-1 and J is TRBJ2-3, with 9 bases aligning to TRBD2. The ends lost 1 base at V and 6 bases at J; junction bases unmatched: 11. CDR3 size: 17 residues. Germline loops: CDR1 MGHRA, CDR2 YSYEKL. The chain's CDR3 is CASSQGPLAGVRDTQYF. The CDR3 region has the DNA TGCGCCAGCAGCCAAGGCCCTTTAGCGGGAGTGAGGGATACGCAGTATTTT.

The chain has TRBV7-9 and TRBJ1-1; D gene ambiguous. V lost 0 bases, J lost 3 bases, and 14 bases lay in between. CDR3 length: 16 amino acids. Looked up from germline, CDR1 is SEHNR and CDR2 is FQNEAQ (reference sequence). DNA for the CDR3: TGTGCCAGCAGCTTAGCGGAGGGTGGGGTAGACACTGAAGCTTTCTTT. Protein sequence: CASSLAEGGVDTEAFF.

The chain carries TRBV20-1 and TRBJ2-7; 7 nucleotides match TRBD1. This CDR3 region has 13 residues. Germline lookup yields CDR1 DFQATT and CDR2 SNEGSKA (reference sequence). Unmatched junction bases numbered 7, after V lost 5 bases and J lost 3 bases. CDR3 region: CSAYRDSYYEQYF. The DNA of the CDR3 is TGCAGTGCTTATAGGGACAGCTACTACGAGCAGTACTTC.

This chain joins TRBV2 and TRBJ2-2; 7 bases are shared with TRBD2. After removal of 8 bases from V and 7 bases from J, the junction contained 13 bases not matched to a gene. Germline CDR1 SNHLY, CDR2 FYNNEI. CDR3 length: 15 amino acids. In DNA form, the CDR3 reads TGTGCCAGCGACGCGGGAGAAGGCTTCGGCGGGGAGCTGTTTTTT. Its translation is CASDAGEGFGGELFF.

This chain joins TRBV28 and TRBJ2-2; D possibly corresponds to TRBD2 (6 bases). The V end was cut by 3 bases, the J end by 0 bases, with 8 bases between. This CDR3 is built from 15 residues. Germline V gene data show CDR1 as MDHEN and CDR2 as SYDVKM. The chain's CDR3 is CASSFAGTNTGELFF. The CDR3 bases are TGTGCCAGCAGTTTTGCGGGAACGAACACCGGGGAGCTGTTTTTT. The complete variable domain, with remaining parts taken from reference TRBV28 and TRBJ2-2, reads DVKVTQSSRYLVKRTGEKVFLECVQDMDHENMFWYRQDPGLGLRLIYFSYDVKMKEKGDIPEGYSVSREKKERFSLILESASTNQTSMYLCASSFAGTNTGELFFGEGSRLTVL.

The chain recombines TRBV6-1 with TRBJ2-1, with D unclear. Germline V gene sequence: CDR1 MNHNS, CDR2 SASEGT. V was trimmed by 6 bases and J by 0 bases, leaving 12 bases between them. The CDR3 runs 15 residues. DNA for the CDR3: TGTGCCAGCAGCCTCAACGGTAGCTCCTACAATGAGCAGTTCTTC. It specifies CASSLNGSSYNEQFF.

This rearrangement joins TRBV24-1 to TRBJ2-2; D may be TRBD2 (5 bases). CDR1 is KGHDR and CDR2 is SFDVKD in the germline V gene. This CDR3 contains 14 residues. V was trimmed by 1 base and J by 3 bases, leaving 5 bases between them. CDR3 amino acids: CATSDFGDTGELFF. Written as DNA, the CDR3 is TGTGCCACCAGTGATTTCGGGGACACCGGGGAGCTGTTTTTT.

The chain couples TRBV6-5 to TRBJ2-1; 7 nucleotides agree with TRBD2. V lost 10 bases, J lost 5 bases, and 5 bases stayed unmatched. Germline lookup yields CDR1 MNHEY and CDR2 SVGAGI. The CDR3 has 12 residues. CDR3 loop: CATLSGNNEQFF. In DNA form, the CDR3 reads TGTGCCACCTTAAGCGGGAACAATGAGCAGTTCTTC.

CDR3 in amino acids: CASSSHTGYEQYF. The CDR3 DNA reads as TGTGCCAGCAGCTCTCATACAGGCTACGAGCAGTACTTC. The J gene is TRBJ2-7, the V gene TRBV7-9; D is perhaps TRBD1 (5 bases). V lost 4 bases to trimming and J lost 3 bases, with 10 bases between them. The CDR3 loop spans 13 amino acids. Per the germline V gene, CDR1 is SEHNR and CDR2 is FQNEAQ (reference sequence).

This rearrangement joins TRBV28 to TRBJ2-4; D may be TRBD2 (5 bases). The CDR3 loop spans 15 amino acids. Germline V gene lookup returns CDR1 MDHEN and CDR2 SYDVKM. V gave up 3 bases and J gave up 6 bases, with 15 bases separating them. CDR3 in DNA: TGTGCCAGCAGTTTGGGTCTCTCCGCGGGAAACATTCAGTACTTC. Protein product: CASSLGLSAGNIQYF.

The chain couples TRBV3-1 to TRBJ1-3; TRBD1 is a possible D gene (5 bases). This CDR3 comprises 17 residues. V dropped 4 bases and J dropped 0 bases, with 16 bases sitting between them. Germline V gene lookup returns CDR1 LGHDT and CDR2 YNNKEL (reference sequence). CDR3 sequence (DNA): TGTGCCAGCAGCCCTCACGAGGGGTACCTCTCTGGAAACACCATATATTTT. It yields the protein CASSPHEGYLSGNTIYF.

This clonotype was found once. V is TRBV20-1 and J is TRBJ2-1, with TRBD2 matching 8 bases. Germline V gives CDR1 DFQATT, CDR2 SNEGSKA (reference sequence). The CDR3 has 12 amino acids. The V segment lost 6 bases and the J segment 5 bases; nucleotides outside the gene matches: 3. The CDR3 is CSALSGDNEQFF. The DNA for the CDR3 is TGCAGTGCCCTTAGCGGGGACAATGAGCAGTTCTTC.

This chain connects TRBV7-8 to TRBJ2-7; 11 bases align to TRBD2. The CDR3 covers 16 residues. Losses at the gene ends were 6 bases for V and 3 bases for J; bases not matched to a gene: 10. Germline assignment: CDR1 SGHVS and CDR2 FQNEAQ. CDR3 nucleotides: TGTGCCAGCAGTCACGGGACTAGCGGACCTTTCTACGAGCAGTACTTC. It codes for CASSHGTSGPFYEQYF.

This clonotype was counted many times. J is TRBJ2-3 and V is TRBV6-4; the D is unclear. The CDR3 has 13 residues. The V gene's germline CDR1 is MRHNA and CDR2 SNTAGT. Trimming left V 0 bases short and J 4 bases short, with 5 bases between. CDR3 nucleotides: TGTGCCAGCAGTGACTCGAGTTCAGATACGCAGTATTTT. Residues: CASSDSSSDTQYF.

The chain combines TRBV27 with TRBJ2-2; D possibly corresponds to TRBD2 (6 bases). CDR1 is MNHEY, CDR2 SMNVEV, per germline (reference sequence). The CDR3 loop spans 13 amino acids. The ends were cut back, 4 bases at V and 6 bases at J, with 9 bases in the middle. The CDR3 region has the DNA TGTGCCAGCAGTTATGGACTATCCGGGGAGCTGTTTTTT. Translated, it gives CASSYGLSGELFF.

The chain has TRBV29-1 and TRBJ2-5; D unresolved. Trimming stripped 4 bases from V and 4 bases from J, with 4 bases between. This CDR3 comprises 10 residues. Germline V gene data show CDR1 as SQVTM and CDR2 as ANQGSEA. The CDR3 region has the DNA TGCAGCGTTGCAATAGAGACCCAGTACTTC. Amino acids: CSVAIETQYF.

The chain is built from TRBV29-1 and TRBJ2-5, with D possibly matching TRBD1 (5 bases). Trimming removed 8 bases at V and 9 bases at J, with 19 bases between. This CDR3 has 12 amino acids. Germline V gives CDR1 SQVTM, CDR2 ANQGSEA. The CDR3 DNA reads as TGCAGCATTAGAAGGGGCGATAAGGCCCAGTACTTC. Translation gives CSIRRGDKAQYF.

This clonotype was seen only a few times. The chain couples TRBV12-5 to TRBJ2-5; D unresolved. Trimming removed 0 bases from V and 4 bases from J, with 3 bases in between. Looked up from germline, CDR1 is LGHNT and CDR2 is FRNRAP. The CDR3 has 12 amino acids. The DNA of the CDR3 is TGTGCTAGTGGTTTGGTACTAGAGACCCAGTACTTC. This translates into CASGLVLETQYF.

This sequence joins TRBV12-3 or TRBV12-4 and TRBJ2-3, with D hard to call. V was pared by 7 bases and J by 15 bases, with 17 bases between. This CDR3 contains 11 residues. CDR3 residues: CASMLTDVEYF. For the CDR3, the DNA is TGTGCCAGCATGCTAACAGATGTGGAATATTTT.

The chain combines TRBV11-3 with TRBJ1-3, with a tentative D call TRBD1 (6 bases). The V end was cut by 9 bases, the J end by 2 bases, with 26 bases between. This CDR3 has 18 amino acids. Germline CDR1 SGHNT, CDR2 YENEEA. The CDR3 DNA is TGTGCCAGTAGCCCCTGGATGGGGGGCCGCTCTGCTGGAAACACCATATATTTT. Residues: CASSPWMGGRSAGNTIYF.